Each of the 30 T cell receptor beta chains below was sequenced from the same sample in a study of blood T cells in healthy people across ages (dated by TCRdb to 2014 to 2015). Library preparation was by 5' RACE. Sequencing was carried out with an Illumina HiSeq 2500. The second PCR ran for roughly 7 to 12 cycles and used a J-beta primer mix along with a sample-barcoded 5' primer. The public reads were reanalyzed by TCRdb: fastp trimming at Q25, MiXCR alignment, in-frame beta chains only. Each entry is one CDR3 protein sequence, shown with its most common DNA and genes. This sample is represented by 1.2 million to 1.5 million distinct CDR3 sequences; roughly 64% of them were singletons. 6.7% of the sample is taken by the ten largest. Material for sequencing was blood. The source is a man between 18 and 29 years old in good health.

The chain employs TRBV4-1 and TRBJ2-7; 7 bases map to TRBD2. The CDR3 runs 16 residues. Looked up from germline, CDR1 is MGHRA and CDR2 is YSYEKL. V lost 1 base, J lost 2 bases, and 8 bases stayed unmatched. CDR3 region: CASSQGGRRITYEQYF. CDR3 DNA sequence: TGCGCCAGCAGCCAAGGCGGGAGACGAATTACCTACGAGCAGTACTTC.

This chain uses TRBV20-1 with TRBJ2-6; D unclear. Trimming took 5 bases from V and 2 from J, leaving 10 bases between them. The V gene's germline CDR1 is DFQATT and CDR2 SNEGSKA (reference sequence). The CDR3 consists of 14 residues. The CDR3 nucleotides are TGCAGTGCTCCCGACATCACTGGGGCCAACGTCCTGACTTTC. It specifies CSAPDITGANVLTF.

This chain connects TRBV15 to TRBJ2-6; D is undetermined. Between the trimmed V and J ends, which lost 1 base and 1 base, there was a span of 5 bases. CDR1 LNHNV and CDR2 YYDKDF come from the germline V gene (reference sequence). This CDR3 comprises 15 residues. CDR3 sequence: CATSRGSSGANVLTF. CDR3 DNA: TGTGCCACCAGCAGAGGATCTTCTGGGGCCAACGTCCTGACTTTC.

The chain combines TRBV7-6 with TRBJ2-3; D gene unclear. The V end lost 4 bases, the J end lost 5 bases, and 10 bases lay between the germline ends. Germline V gene sequence: CDR1 SGHVS, CDR2 FNYEAQ. The CDR3 covers 13 residues. CDR3 amino acids: CASSSRLEDTQYF. CDR3 nucleotide sequence: TGTGCCAGCAGCTCCCGGCTAGAAGATACGCAGTATTTT.

The table lists this clonotype with a count of one. V gene TRBV12-3 or TRBV12-4 combines with J gene TRBJ2-2, with a tentative D call TRBD2 (5 bases). V gave up 6 bases and J gave up 7 bases, with 15 bases separating them. The CDR3 is made up of 14 amino acids. The CDR3 DNA follows: TGTGCCAGCAGGTCGGCTAGCTCAGTCGGGGAGCTGTTTTTT. Residues: CASRSASSVGELFF.

The V and J genes are TRBV6-6 and TRBJ2-7, with D perhaps given as TRBD1 or TRBD2 (5 bases each). The CDR3 spans 15 residues. V lost 5 bases, J lost 3 bases, and 17 bases lay in between. Germline V CDR1 and CDR2: MNHNY, SVGAGI (reference sequence). This CDR3 is CASSRGGEGYYEQYF. The CDR3 DNA sequence: TGTGCCAGCAGTCGTGGCGGAGAGGGGTACTACGAGCAGTACTTC.

The chain uses TRBV12-3 or TRBV12-4 and TRBJ1-1; 7 nucleotides line up with TRBD1. The junction had 8 bases not matched to a gene; V was cut back by 5 bases and J by 5 bases. The CDR3 is 14 amino acids. The CDR3 DNA reads as TGTGCCAGCAGTGGGGCAGGGGGAATGACTGAAGCTTTCTTT. The encoded protein is CASSGAGGMTEAFF.

The V and J genes are TRBV7-9 and TRBJ2-1; 9 nucleotides line up with TRBD1. After removal of 5 bases from V and 8 bases from J, the junction contained 10 bases not matched to a gene. The CDR3 covers 15 residues. CDR1 SEHNR and CDR2 FQNEAQ come from the germline V gene (reference sequence). The CDR3 sequence is CASSPGQGSLDEQFF. The DNA of the CDR3 is TGTGCCAGCAGCCCCGGACAGGGGAGCCTCGATGAGCAGTTCTTC.

This clonotype has a single count. V gene TRBV21-1 combines with J gene TRBJ2-7; the D call in the table, TRBD2, was not verified against the DNA. TRBV21-1 is a recognized pseudogene. The CDR3 is made up of 20 amino acids. This CDR3 is CASSKALMKRGGRTAYEQYF. CDR3 DNA: TGTGCCAGCAGTAAAGCGCTTATGAAACGCGGCGGGAGGACCGCTTACGAGCAGTACTTC.

The V gene is TRBV3-1, the J gene TRBJ1-6; no clear D gene. The length of the CDR3 is 14 residues. The germline gives CDR1 LGHDT, CDR2 YNNKEL (reference sequence). V was clipped by 1 base and J by 5 bases, with 6 bases between them. The CDR3 sequence is CASSQGADNSPLHF. For the CDR3, the DNA is TGTGCCAGCAGCCAAGGGGCCGATAATTCACCCCTCCACTTT. Supplemented by reference TRBV3-1 and TRBJ1-6, the full variable domain reads DTAVSQTPKYLVTQMGNDKSIKCEQNLGHDTMYWYKQDSKKFLKIMFSYNNKELIINETVPNRFSPKSPDKAHLNLHINSLELGDSAVYFCASSQGADNSPLHFGNGTRLTVT.

Turning to this clonotype: Compared with germline, one end of the junction differs, possibly owing to a read error. V and J are TRBV7-9 and TRBJ1-2; no firm D call. Germline CDR1 reads SEHNR; CDR2 reads FQNEAQ (reference sequence). CDR3 length: 12 amino acids. The CDR3 protein is CSSTLTVGGYTF. As DNA, the CDR3 is TGTTCCAGCACTCTTACTGTTGGAGGCTACACCTTC.

CDR3 amino acids: CSVVLSGGHSYEQYF. The CDR3 DNA follows: TGCAGCGTTGTCTTATCTGGGGGCCACTCCTACGAGCAGTACTTC. The rearrangement links TRBV29-1 to TRBJ2-7; TRBD1 is a possible D gene (6 bases). This CDR3 spans 15 amino acids. CDR1 is SQVTM, CDR2 ANQGSEA, per germline. Between the trimmed V and J ends, which lost 4 bases and 0 bases, there was a span of 16 bases.

The chain is built from TRBV7-2 and TRBJ2-4; 12 positions agree with TRBD2. With the DNA end fitting TRBJ2-7 better, the J assignment may be wrong. The CDR3 totals 16 residues. Per the germline V gene, CDR1 is SGHTA and CDR2 is FQGNSA. The CDR3 here is CASSLTSTSGSREQYF. The CDR3 nucleotides read TGTGCCAGCAGCTTGACGTCGACTAGCGGGAGTCGCGAGCAGTACTTC.

The V and J genes are TRBV6-2 or TRBV6-3 and TRBJ1-2; D is ambiguous. There are 13 residues in the CDR3. CDR1 MNHEY and CDR2 SVGEGT come from the germline V gene. V was cut by 6 bases and J by 4 bases, with 12 bases left in between. The CDR3 DNA is TGTGCCAGCAGACGCCGGGCTAGCTATGGCTACACCTTC. Encoded protein: CASRRRASYGYTF.

This chain joins TRBV2 and TRBJ1-5; TRBD1 is a possible D gene (5 bases). The V gene's germline CDR1 is SNHLY and CDR2 FYNNEI. The CDR3 loop spans 16 amino acids. Trimming left V 3 bases short and J 3 bases short, with 15 bases between. The CDR3 protein is CASSDTGLFINQPQHF. The CDR3 bases are TGTGCCAGCAGTGATACAGGTCTTTTTATCAATCAGCCCCAGCATTTT.

The genes are TRBV5-1 and TRBJ2-1; weak D call: TRBD1 (6 bases). CDR3 length: 16 amino acids. Per germline, CDR1 SGHRS and CDR2 YFSETQ. V lost 0 bases and J lost 4, with 14 bases in between. CDR3 region: CASSLVGHPEYNEQFF. The CDR3 DNA sequence: TGCGCCAGCAGCTTGGTGGGACACCCTGAATACAATGAGCAGTTCTTC.

V and J are TRBV29-1 and TRBJ2-5; the match to TRBD1 covers 8 bases. Germline CDR1 reads SQVTM; CDR2 reads ANQGSEA. This CDR3 has 14 residues. V shed 6 bases and J 2 bases; nucleotides not matched to a gene: 8. In DNA form, the CDR3 reads TGCAGCGTCTCGGGACAGGCAATACAAGAGACCCAGTACTTC. It codes for CSVSGQAIQETQYF. Full variable domain (remainder filled in from reference TRBV29-1 and TRBJ2-5): SAVISQKPSRDICQRGTSLTIQCQVDSQVTMMFWYRQQPGQSLTLIATANQGSEATYESGFVIDKFPISRPNLTFSTLTVSNMSPEDSSIYLCSVSGQAIQETQYFGPGTRLLVL.

In its sample, this clonotype was seen a few times. The chain couples TRBV29-1 to TRBJ2-7; 10 bases align to TRBD2. Germline V gene lookup returns CDR1 SQVTM and CDR2 ANQGSEA. V shed 4 bases and J 4 bases; nucleotides not matched to a gene: 7. The CDR3 has 14 residues. Written as DNA, the CDR3 is TGCAGCGTTGGTCTAGCGGGGGTCCTTTACGAGCAGTACTTC. Its protein product is CSVGLAGVLYEQYF.

A single count supports this clonotype. J is TRBJ1-5 and V is TRBV7-9; 8 positions agree with TRBD1. Germline V gene lookup returns CDR1 SEHNR and CDR2 FQNEAQ (reference sequence). This CDR3 is built from 20 residues. The J segment lost 5 bases and the V segment lost 4 bases, leaving 22 bases of the junction unmatched. CDR3 nucleotides: TGTGCCAGCAGCTGGGACAGGACCCAGGTCAAATATTCCCCGGATCAGCCCCAGCATTTT. Amino acid sequence: CASSWDRTQVKYSPDQPQHF.

This clonotype has a single count. The V call is TRBV4-1, the J call TRBJ2-7; either TRBD1 or TRBD2 may fit D (5 bases each). Germline V gives CDR1 MGHRA, CDR2 YSYEKL. The CDR3 is 18 residues long. V was clipped by 6 bases and J by 3 bases, with 27 bases between them. DNA of the CDR3: TGCGCCAGCAGTCCGGGACCCAAGGCCAAACTTAATCACTACGAGCAGTACTTC. The encoded protein is CASSPGPKAKLNHYEQYF.

The chain employs TRBV11-2 and TRBJ2-1, with D possibly TRBD1 on 6 matching bases. Trimming stripped 4 bases from V and 0 bases from J, with 10 bases between. In germline, CDR1 is SGHAT, CDR2 FQNNGV. The CDR3 totals 15 residues. The CDR3 DNA reads TGTGCCAGCAGCTCCGAGGGGGACTCCTACAATGAGCAGTTCTTC. Its translation: CASSSEGDSYNEQFF.

This clonotype occurred a few times. The chain uses TRBV7-9 and TRBJ2-1, with D possibly being TRBD1 or TRBD2 (6 bases each). Germline V gives CDR1 SEHNR, CDR2 FQNEAQ (reference sequence). The CDR3 spans 17 residues. With 0 bases removed from V and 4 bases from J, the gap between germline ends came to 16 bases. For the CDR3, the DNA is TGTGCCAGCAGCTTAGCGCTTGGGGGGCGCAGTTACAATGAGCAGTTCTTC. Translated: CASSLALGGRSYNEQFF.

The chain carries TRBV12-3 or TRBV12-4 and TRBJ1-1; maybe TRBD1 (5 bases). V gave up 6 bases and J gave up 2 bases, with 10 bases separating them. CDR3 size: 13 residues. DNA of the CDR3: TGTGCCAGCAGGAGGGGATCAAACACTGAAGCTTTCTTT. Protein product: CASRRGSNTEAFF.

V is TRBV12-3 or TRBV12-4 and J is TRBJ2-7; D is unclear. The CDR3 has 13 amino acids. V gave up 2 bases and J gave up 4 bases, with 9 bases separating them. The CDR3 protein is CASSLSDEYEQYF. CDR3 coding DNA: TGTGCCAGCAGTTTAAGTGACGAATACGAGCAGTACTTC.

This chain links TRBV7-2 with TRBJ2-7; TRBD2 aligns across 12 bases. Germline CDR1 and CDR2: SGHTA and FQGNSA. The length of the CDR3 is 15 residues. Trimming took 4 bases from V and 2 from J; bases not matched to a gene: 3. For the CDR3, the DNA is TGTGCCAGCAGCTCGAGGACTAGCGGGGCCTACGAGCAGTACTTC. Its protein is CASSSRTSGAYEQYF.

In its sample, this clonotype was seen a few times. The rearrangement links TRBV29-1 to TRBJ1-2; TRBD1 matches 7 bases. In germline, CDR1 is SQVTM, CDR2 ANQGSEA. After removal of 1 base from V and 7 bases from J, the junction contained 6 bases not matched to a gene. The CDR3 contains 13 residues. In nucleotides, the CDR3 is TGCAGCGTTGAAGCCTCCCAGGGGGGTGGCTACACCTTC. Its translation: CSVEASQGGGYTF.

This clonotype is a singleton in its sample. CDR3 sequence (DNA): TGCGCCAGCAGCCAAGTGACGAGTTCCGGGGAGCTGTTTTTT. Translation: CASSQVTSSGELFF. The rearrangement joins TRBV4-3 to TRBJ2-2; D ambiguous. Germline V lookup: CDR1 LGHNA, CDR2 YSLEER. Trimming cost V 1 base and J 6 bases, with 9 bases left between them. This CDR3 contains 14 residues.

The chain is built from TRBV5-1 and TRBJ2-1; D may be TRBD1 (6 bases). CDR1 and CDR2 (germline): SGHRS, YFSETQ. Trimming left V 3 bases short and J 1 base short, with 32 bases between. There are 22 residues in the CDR3. CDR3 region: CASSWALASSTATGQSYNEQFF. CDR3 coding DNA: TGCGCCAGCAGCTGGGCTTTGGCTTCATCGACCGCGACAGGCCAATCCTACAATGAGCAGTTCTTC. The full variable domain, with the rest looked up from reference TRBV5-1 and TRBJ2-1, is KAGVTQTPRYLIKTRGQQVTLSCSPISGHRSVSWYQQTPGQGLQFLFEYFSETQRNKGNFPGRFSGRQFSNSRSEMNVSTLELGDSALYLCASSWALASSTATGQSYNEQFFGPGTRLTVL.

The rearrangement links TRBV28 to TRBJ1-2; 8 nucleotides line up with TRBD1. The V gene end was trimmed by 6 bases and the J gene end by 6 bases; junction bases not matched to a gene: 12. The CDR3 sequence is 15 residues long. Germline V lookup: CDR1 MDHEN, CDR2 SYDVKM. CDR3 amino acids: CASRPNLDRENGYTF. As DNA, the CDR3 is TGTGCCAGCAGACCCAATCTGGACAGGGAGAATGGCTACACCTTC.

The sample holds a few counts of this clonotype. The chain links TRBV29-1 to TRBJ2-7; perhaps TRBD2 as D (5 bases). CDR3 length: 12 residues. Germline values: CDR1 SQVTM, CDR2 ANQGSEA. V lost 3 bases to trimming and J lost 4 bases, with 10 bases between them. The CDR3 DNA reads as TGCAGCGTTGAGGACTCGTTATACGAGCAGTACTTC. It translates to CSVEDSLYEQYF.